The present T cell receptor beta chain was sequenced within a study of blood T cell repertoires in COVID-19. This CDR3 region has 14 residues. Germline CDR1 is SQVTM and CDR2 is ANQGSEA. Trimming pared 4 bases from V and 4 bases from J, leaving 16 bases between. The method was immunoSEQ multiplex PCR; TCRdb's version includes in-frame clones alone and lacks a portion of them. The sample has 380,000 or so clones, around 90% seen once. The receptor comes from a man between 35 and 55 years old with acute or convalescent COVID-19. The chain uses TRBV29-1 and TRBJ1-1, with D perhaps TRBD1 (6 bases). Sequencing was carried out using peripheral blood. The CDR3 DNA is TGCAGCGTTGTGTTTTTGTCGACAGGCACTGAAGCTTTCTTT. Translating gives CSVVFLSTGTEAFF.